The present T cell receptor (beta chain) was sequenced within a study of naive and memory T cell subsets. From the second PCR step, alpha and beta chains were amplified apart. Cells stained for CD3, CD4, CD8, CD45RA and CD27 were sorted into four subsets. An equimolar mix of two oligonucleotides served as the beta constant-region primer for TRBC1 and TRBC2. The ligated cDNA underwent four PCR rounds using SP2 and nested alpha and beta constant-region primers. TCRdb independently ran MiXCR on the UMI-ligation and nested PCR reads; one entry per CDR3 protein. The data show under 150,000 distinct CDR3 sequences, approximately 21% seen once. The study, taken as a whole, reports: A few larger clonotypes appeared in naive repertoires, especially CD8, possibly memory cells re-expressing CD45RA. Over 85% of naive TCR sequences appeared only once, unlike memory subsets. Gini index rose across naive, CM, EM and EMRA in CD4 and CD8.

In germline, CDR1 is SGHKS, CDR2 YYEKEE (reference sequence). Germline trimming cut 4 bases from V and 3 bases from J; bases unmatched to any gene: 21. The CDR3 has 19 amino acids. Remarks on this clonotype: The antigen is not known.

Specimen: naive CD8+ T cells from blood. The sequence came from a human donor in good health. V is TRBV5-5 and J is TRBJ2-7, with 8 bases fitting TRBD1. The DNA of the CDR3 is TGTGCCAGCAGCCCCGAGGCCCCCGGTTGGGACAGGTCGCTCTACGAGCAGTACTTC. Amino acid sequence: CASSPEAPGWDRSLYEQYF.